Reported below is one T cell receptor beta chain. One junction end does not reproduce the germline sequence, and a read error may be involved. This entry comes from a study of molecular identifiers for immune sequencing clone quantification. This CDR3 comprises 15 residues. TCRdb called the PCR reads again in MiXCR, with one record for every CDR3 protein. The profile shows some 320,000 distinct CDR3 sequences, 24% of them singletons. The chain couples TRBV5-3 to TRBJ2-3, with 8 nucleotides matching TRBD1. TRBV5-3 is annotated as an ORF whose role is uncertain. The source is a human donor in good health. Some libraries in this study had Jurkat cell RNA spiked in. The sequencing sample was made of naive CD8+ T cells from blood, with Jurkat cell RNA spiked in. Described subset: FACS-sorted CD8+CD4-CCR7+CD45RA+ naive T cells. CDR3 DNA sequence: TGTGCCAGCAGCTCCACAGGGGGGACCACAGATACGCAGTATTTT. It yields the protein CASSSTGGTTDTQYF.